This T cell receptor beta chain is from a study of CD8+CD57+ T cells in acquired aplastic anemia. Background on the study: Sorted CD4+ plus CD8+ cells gave DNA averaging about 3 ug.

General observations from the study: No significant difference in CD8+ Simpson's diversity was found between patients and controls. Patients shared some 29 CD8+ CDR3 sequences with controls.

Genomic DNA was employed as the template in profiling TCR beta VDJ and CDR3. Using its own MiXCR run on the reads, TCRdb lists one record per CDR3 protein. The data contain 150,000 or so distinct CDR3 sequences, about half of them singletons. Note on this clonotype: The antigen is not known.

V lost 5 bases to trimming and J lost 1 base; unmatched junction nucleotides: 4. The length of the CDR3 is 14 residues. Germline lookup yields CDR1 SEHNR and CDR2 FQNEAQ (reference sequence). Flow cytometry had shown expanded CD8+CD57+ cells in the patients chosen for sequencing. The V gene is TRBV7-9, the J gene TRBJ1-1; TRBD1 agrees at 7 bases. The TCR sequence derives from a human donor with aplastic anemia. Material for sequencing was sorted CD4+, CD8+, or CD8+CD57+ T cells (not recorded which) from PBMCs. The DNA of the CDR3 is TGTGCCAGCAGCGCTAGACAGGGGAACACTGAAGCTTTCTTT. Its protein product is CASSARQGNTEAFF. Drawing the rest from reference TRBV7-9 and TRBJ1-1, the complete variable domain is DTGVSQNPRHKITKRGQNVTFRCDPISEHNRLYWYRQTLGQGPEFLTYFQNEAQLEKSRLLSDRFSAERPKGSFSTLEIQRTEQGDSAMYLCASSARQGNTEAFFGQGTRLTVV.